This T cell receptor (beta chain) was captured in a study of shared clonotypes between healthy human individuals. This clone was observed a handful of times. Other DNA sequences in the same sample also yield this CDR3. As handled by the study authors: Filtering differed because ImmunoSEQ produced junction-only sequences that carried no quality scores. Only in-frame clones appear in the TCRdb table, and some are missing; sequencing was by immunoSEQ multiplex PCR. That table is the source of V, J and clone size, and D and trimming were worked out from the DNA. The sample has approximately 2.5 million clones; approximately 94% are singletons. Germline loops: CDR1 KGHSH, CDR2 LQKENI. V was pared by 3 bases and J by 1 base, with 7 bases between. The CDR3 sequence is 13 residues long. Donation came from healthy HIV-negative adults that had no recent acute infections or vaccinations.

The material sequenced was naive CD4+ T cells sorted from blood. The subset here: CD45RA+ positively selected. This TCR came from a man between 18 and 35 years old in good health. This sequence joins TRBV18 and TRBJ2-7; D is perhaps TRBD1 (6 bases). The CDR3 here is CASSPDSSYEQYF. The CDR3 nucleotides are TGTGCCAGCTCACCGGACAGTTCCTACGAGCAGTACTTC.